Below, 19 T cell receptor beta chains from the same sample are listed, as sequenced in a study of cytomegalovirus exposure and HLA in healthy donors. 13 Jbeta primers and 60 Vbeta primers were used for the PCR. Sequenced by immunoSEQ multiplex PCR; TCRdb stores in-frame clones only, minus some. The table lists over 100,000 clones, around 82% of them singletons. Material for sequencing was PBMCs. These receptors originate from a woman aged 40 to 50 in good health and CMV-seronegative.

This chain connects TRBV18 to TRBJ2-1, with TRBD2 identical over 8 bases. CDR3 length: 16 residues. Trimming cost V 0 bases and J 4 bases; bases outside gene matches: 5. Germline V lookup: CDR1 KGHSH, CDR2 LQKENI. The CDR3 protein is CASSPPGVAGYNEQFF. The CDR3 nucleotides are TGTGCCAGCTCACCACCCGGGGTAGCGGGATACAATGAGCAGTTCTTC.

The chain recombines TRBV19 with TRBJ2-5, with 9 bases matching TRBD1. With V trimmed by 4 bases and J by 5 bases, 8 bases remained unmatched. The CDR3 is 15 residues long. The germline V gene has CDR1 LNHDA and CDR2 SQIVND (reference sequence). CDR3: CASSTIRTGAETQYF. The CDR3 nucleotides are TGTGCCAGTAGTACAATTAGGACAGGGGCGGAGACCCAGTACTTC.

This sequence joins TRBV28 and TRBJ2-7; possible D gene TRBD1, 5 bases. The V end lost 7 bases, the J end lost 5 bases, and 24 bases lay between the germline ends. From germline, CDR1 is MDHEN and CDR2 SYDVKM. CDR3 length equals 16 residues. CDR3 nucleotides: TGTGCCAGCATCCCATTTCCCAGGGATATTCACCACGAGCAGTACTTC. Amino acid sequence: CASIPFPRDIHHEQYF. Full variable domain (rest looked up from reference TRBV28 and TRBJ2-7): DVKVTQSSRYLVKRTGEKVFLECVQDMDHENMFWYRQDPGLGLRLIYFSYDVKMKEKGDIPEGYSVSREKKERFSLILESASTNQTSMYLCASIPFPRDIHHEQYFGPGTRLTVT.

This clone has more than one count but fewer than ten. The chain uses TRBV7-9 and TRBJ1-3; D remains ambiguous. Germline V lookup: CDR1 SEHNR, CDR2 FQNEAQ (reference sequence). The ends were cut back, 2 bases at V and 5 bases at J, with 19 bases in the middle. CDR3 length: 17 amino acids. The CDR3 protein is CASSLNRGEKFRNTIYF. In DNA, the CDR3 is TGTGCCAGCAGCTTAAATCGGGGAGAAAAGTTTCGAAACACCATATATTTT.

J is TRBJ2-3 and V is TRBV7-9; D remains unclear. Trimming took 7 bases from V and 2 from J, leaving 16 bases between them. This CDR3 comprises 15 residues. Germline lookup yields CDR1 SEHNR and CDR2 FQNEAQ (reference sequence). CDR3 amino acids: CASNPQSGYTDTQYF. In nucleotides, the CDR3 is TGTGCCAGCAATCCACAGTCCGGTTACACAGATACGCAGTATTTT.

The chain links TRBV7-8 to TRBJ2-1, with D perhaps matching TRBD2 (5 bases). Germline assignment: CDR1 SGHVS and CDR2 FQNEAQ. The CDR3 contains 16 residues. V was clipped by 2 bases and J by 3 bases, with 14 bases between them. For the CDR3, the DNA is TGTGCCAGCAGCTTAAGTAGGGATCGGGGCTACAATGAGCAGTTCTTC. Protein product: CASSLSRDRGYNEQFF.

This clone has just one count. V usage is TRBV28 and J usage is TRBJ1-5; D gene ambiguous. This CDR3 is 15 amino acids long. CDR1 is MDHEN, CDR2 SYDVKM, per germline. Deletions cut 8 bases from V and 4 bases from J, with 18 bases between. The CDR3: CASRSFLIKNQPQHF. The CDR3, as DNA: TGTGCCAGCCGAAGCTTCCTCATCAAGAATCAGCCCCAGCATTTT.

V is TRBV7-8 and J is TRBJ2-7, with TRBD2 as a possible D gene (5 bases). Germline V gene data show CDR1 as SGHVS and CDR2 as FQNEAQ. V gave up 1 base and J gave up 0 bases, with 10 bases separating them. The CDR3 covers 15 residues. CDR3 nucleotide sequence: TGTGCCAGCAGCTTAGAGCGGTTTAGCTCCTACGAGCAGTACTTC. Translating it yields CASSLERFSSYEQYF.

This chain joins TRBV7-9 and TRBJ1-5; 8 bases line up with TRBD1. Losses at the gene ends were 8 bases for V and 6 bases for J; bases not matched to a gene: 6. CDR1 SEHNR and CDR2 FQNEAQ come from the germline V gene (reference sequence). The CDR3 contains 13 residues. The CDR3 DNA sequence: TGTGCCAGCGGGCAGGGGGCAGGTCAGCCCCAGCATTTT. Amino acids: CASGQGAGQPQHF.

The V gene is TRBV9, the J gene TRBJ2-1; possible D gene TRBD2, 6 bases. This CDR3 comprises 13 residues. Between the trimmed V and J ends, which lost 2 bases and 8 bases, there was a span of 11 bases. The V gene's germline CDR1 is SGDLS and CDR2 YYNGEE. The CDR3 loop reads CASSVAGRDEQFF. CDR3 DNA: TGTGCCAGCAGCGTCGCGGGGAGAGATGAGCAGTTCTTC.

The CDR3 reads CASSVTSAGEQFF. CDR3 sequence (DNA): TGTGCCAGCAGCGTGACTAGCGCGGGTGAGCAGTTCTTC. V is TRBV9 and J is TRBJ2-1; 8 bases are a match to TRBD2. Trimming cost V 2 bases and J 9 bases; bases outside gene matches: 4. The CDR3 totals 13 residues. CDR1 SGDLS and CDR2 YYNGEE come from the germline V gene.

The chain combines TRBV29-1 with TRBJ2-5; tentative D call: TRBD1 (7 bases). Per germline, CDR1 SQVTM and CDR2 ANQGSEA. V lost 4 bases and J lost 14, with 17 bases in between. This CDR3 contains 11 residues. The CDR3 reads CSVAFRGTDYF. CDR3 DNA: TGCAGCGTTGCTTTCCGGGGGACAGATTACTTC.

The chain uses TRBV6-6 and TRBJ2-5, with 9 bases lining up with TRBD2. Trimming at V came to 5 bases and at J to 1 base, leaving 2 bases not matched to a gene. The V gene's germline CDR1 is MNHNY and CDR2 SVGAGI (reference sequence). This CDR3 region has 14 residues. The CDR3, as DNA: TGTGCCAGCAGTCAGCGGGAGGTCCAAGAGACCCAGTACTTC. As protein: CASSQREVQETQYF.

This chain connects TRBV6-7 to TRBJ2-1, with D possibly TRBD2 on 5 matching bases. Being an ORF, TRBV6-7 has a function that is uncertain. V shed 2 bases and J shed 0 bases, with 11 bases lying between them. The CDR3 consists of 16 residues. CDR3 sequence: CASSYLDSSSYNEQFF. CDR3 DNA sequence: TGTGCCAGCAGTTACCTGGACTCGAGCTCCTACAATGAGCAGTTCTTC.

This clone appeared a few times. The chain employs TRBV19 and TRBJ2-4; 11 nucleotides align to TRBD2. This CDR3 contains 15 residues. The J segment lost 7 bases and the V segment lost 5 bases, leaving 7 bases of the junction unmatched. From germline, CDR1 is LNHDA and CDR2 SQIVND (reference sequence). Here the CDR3 DNA reads TGTGCCAGTAGTGTTAGCGGGAGGGCCGATAACATTCAGTACTTC. Amino acid sequence: CASSVSGRADNIQYF. The full variable domain, with the rest looked up from reference TRBV19 and TRBJ2-4, is DGGITQSPKYLFRKEGQNVTLSCEQNLNHDAMYWYRQDPGQGLRLIYYSQIVNDFQKGDIAEGYSVSREKKESFPLTVTSAQKNPTAFYLCASSVSGRADNIQYFGAGTRLSVL.

This chain uses TRBV6-5 with TRBJ1-2; D remains ambiguous. From germline, CDR1 is MNHEY and CDR2 SVGAGI. Trimming left V 0 bases short and J 2 bases short, with 10 bases between. This CDR3 is 15 amino acids long. CDR3 nucleotides: TGTGCCAGCAGTTACTCTGTGGGCGCGAACTATGGCTACACCTTC. It yields the protein CASSYSVGANYGYTF.

The chain combines TRBV10-3 with TRBJ2-3; 8 bases fit TRBD1. The J segment lost 2 bases and the V segment lost 4 bases, leaving 11 bases of the junction unmatched. From germline, CDR1 is ENHRY and CDR2 SYGVKD. This CDR3 comprises 17 residues. The CDR3 region is CAISGPTGGSNTDTQYF. Written as DNA, the CDR3 is TGTGCCATCAGTGGCCCCACAGGGGGATCGAACACAGATACGCAGTATTTT.

The rearrangement joins TRBV27 to TRBJ1-4, with D maybe TRBD1 (6 bases). Trimming stripped 5 bases from V and 1 base from J, with 14 bases between. Looked up from germline, CDR1 is MNHEY and CDR2 is SMNVEV (reference sequence). CDR3 length equals 16 residues. Here the CDR3 reads CASSPTGLETNEKLFF. The CDR3 nucleotides are TGTGCCAGCAGTCCTACAGGGCTAGAAACTAATGAAAAACTGTTTTTT.

V and J are TRBV19 and TRBJ2-5, with 10 bases that match TRBD2. V lost 7 bases and J lost 7; bases outside the gene matches: 6. This CDR3 spans 13 amino acids. Germline lookup yields CDR1 LNHDA and CDR2 SQIVND (reference sequence). The CDR3 sequence: CASNTAGGLTQYF. DNA of the CDR3: TGTGCCAGTAACACAGCGGGAGGGCTGACCCAGTACTTC. Together with reference TRBV19 and TRBJ2-5, the CDR3 gives the full variable domain: DGGITQSPKYLFRKEGQNVTLSCEQNLNHDAMYWYRQDPGQGLRLIYYSQIVNDFQKGDIAEGYSVSREKKESFPLTVTSAQKNPTAFYLCASNTAGGLTQYFGPGTRLLVL.